Shown below are 22 T cell receptor beta chains from a single sample sequenced in a study of T cells after somatic rescue of genetic block. Sequenced by immunoSEQ multiplex PCR; TCRdb stores in-frame clones only, minus some. Among 88,000 or so clones listed, approximately 90% were seen once. Sequenced material: peripheral blood mononuclear cells (PBMCs). Receptors originate from a young woman.

The chain carries TRBV12-5 and TRBJ2-6; 8 bases agree with TRBD1. Germline V gene lookup returns CDR1 LGHNT and CDR2 FRNRAP. CDR3 size: 17 residues. With V trimmed by 1 base and J by 1 base, 3 bases remained unmatched. CDR3 protein: CASGLGQGSSGANVLTF. CDR3 in DNA: TGTGCTAGTGGTTTGGGACAGGGGTCTTCTGGGGCCAACGTCCTGACTTTC.

This chain links TRBV19 with TRBJ1-4; unclear D gene. Germline CDR1 and CDR2: LNHDA and SQIVND (reference sequence). V lost 6 bases, J lost 8 bases, and 19 bases lay in between. This CDR3 is 15 amino acids long. In DNA form, the CDR3 reads TGTGCCAGTAGGTATGCTTCCCGGACGGGCGAAAAACTGTTTTTT. It translates to CASRYASRTGEKLFF.

This chain connects TRBV19 to TRBJ2-1; 11 bases line up with TRBD1. Germline CDR1 reads LNHDA; CDR2 reads SQIVND (reference sequence). J lost 10 bases, V lost 5 bases, and 4 bases had no gene match. The CDR3 totals 13 residues. CDR3 sequence (DNA): TGTGCCAGTAGTGCCGGACAGGGGGCGGAGCAGTTCTTC. It codes for CASSAGQGAEQFF.

The chain uses TRBV5-1 and TRBJ2-1; TRBD2 matches at 10 bases. J was trimmed by 6 bases and V by 2 bases; bases with no gene match: 11. The V gene's germline CDR1 is SGHRS and CDR2 YFSETQ. The CDR3 extends over 17 amino acids. CDR3 in amino acids: CASSFPTSSGSVNEQFF. The CDR3 DNA sequence: TGCGCCAGCAGCTTCCCCACCTCTAGCGGGAGTGTCAATGAGCAGTTCTTC.

This clone was seen a handful of times. DNA for the CDR3: TGTGCCAGCAGTTCCGCTGCGGGCAGTGGGGCCAACGTCCTGACTTTC. Encoded protein: CASSSAAGSGANVLTF. The V gene is TRBV6-5, the J gene TRBJ2-6, with D maybe TRBD2 (5 bases). The CDR3 runs to 16 residues. V was clipped by 4 bases and J by 3 bases, with 13 bases between them. Germline V gene data show CDR1 as MNHEY and CDR2 as SVGAGI.

The chain couples TRBV27 to TRBJ2-3; no clear D. CDR3 length: 11 amino acids. Germline values: CDR1 MNHEY, CDR2 SMNVEV (reference sequence). V was clipped by 6 bases and J by 4 bases, with 5 bases between them. The DNA for the CDR3 is TGTGCCAGCAGAACTTCAGATACGCAGTATTTT. Amino acid sequence: CASRTSDTQYF.

In this sample, this clone turned up once. The chain uses TRBV14 and TRBJ2-2, with a possible D match to TRBD2 (6 bases). The germline gives CDR1 SGHDN, CDR2 FVKESK. This CDR3 comprises 14 residues. V was trimmed by 8 bases and J by 8 bases, leaving 18 bases between them. Here the CDR3 DNA reads TGTGCCAGCCGTAGAGGCGGGGCAACGGGGGAGCTGTTTTTT. It yields the protein CASRRGGATGELFF.

J is TRBJ2-2 and V is TRBV6-5, with D possibly matching TRBD2 (5 bases). V lost 4 bases, J lost 1 base, and 13 bases lay in between. This CDR3 has 16 amino acids. Germline assignment: CDR1 MNHEY and CDR2 SVGAGI. The CDR3 DNA follows: TGTGCCAGCAGTTTGGTGGGAGCGCAGAACACCGGGGAGCTGTTTTTT. Its translation: CASSLVGAQNTGELFF.

The gene calls are TRBV28 and TRBJ1-4, with D possibly matching TRBD1 (5 bases). Trimming took off 2 bases at V and 4 bases at J, with 11 bases between the two ends. Germline CDR1 and CDR2: MDHEN and SYDVKM. The CDR3 covers 15 residues. The CDR3 spells CASSLAVGVNEKLFF. In DNA form, the CDR3 reads TGTGCCAGCAGTTTAGCGGTGGGGGTTAATGAAAAACTGTTTTTT.

This chain uses TRBV6-5 with TRBJ2-3; D is unresolved. The CDR3 is 14 amino acids. Germline V gene data show CDR1 as MNHEY and CDR2 as SVGAGI. Trimming cost V 2 bases and J 1 base, with 7 bases left between them. Written as DNA, the CDR3 is TGTGCCAGCAGTTACGACACGGGCACAGATACGCAGTATTTT. This codes for CASSYDTGTDTQYF.

The chain combines TRBV13 with TRBJ2-2, with 7 positions matching TRBD2. The CDR3 is made up of 17 amino acids. Germline V gene lookup returns CDR1 PRHDT and CDR2 FYEKMQ (reference sequence). Germline trimming cut 3 bases from V and 6 bases from J; bases unmatched to any gene: 13. For the CDR3, the DNA is TGTGCCAGCAGCTTGGGGAGGGCCCCCGCGGGTGCCGGGGAGCTGTTTTTT. Translated: CASSLGRAPAGAGELFF.

This chain links TRBV4-1 with TRBJ2-7; 10 positions agree with TRBD2. Germline CDR1 reads MGHRA; CDR2 reads YSYEKL. Losses at the gene ends were 1 base for V and 10 bases for J; bases not matched to a gene: 7. This CDR3 region has 14 residues. CDR3 residues: CASSQATSGIRQYF. The CDR3 coding sequence is TGCGCCAGCAGCCAAGCCACTAGCGGGATCCGACAGTACTTC.

This chain joins TRBV7-9 and TRBJ2-1, with D maybe TRBD2 (5 bases). The germline V and J ends were trimmed by 5 bases and 7 bases, with 21 bases remaining between them. The CDR3 has 16 amino acids. From germline, CDR1 is SEHNR and CDR2 FQNEAQ (reference sequence). The chain's CDR3 is CASSPREASRNNEQFF. The CDR3 nucleotides are TGTGCCAGCAGCCCTCGTGAAGCTAGCCGGAATAATGAGCAGTTCTTC.

J is TRBJ2-1 and V is TRBV7-9, with 13 bases fitting TRBD2. The germline CDR1 and CDR2 sequences are SEHNR and FQNEAQ (reference sequence). Germline trimming cut 5 bases from V and 7 bases from J; bases unmatched to any gene: 8. This CDR3 has 16 amino acids. The DNA for the CDR3 is TGTGCCAGCAGCCCTTGGACTAGCGGGGGCCTGAATGAGCAGTTCTTC. It encodes CASSPWTSGGLNEQFF.

This chain links TRBV7-8 with TRBJ2-3, with 8 bases fitting TRBD2. The CDR3 is made up of 16 amino acids. Germline CDR1 and CDR2: SGHVS and FQNEAQ. V lost 3 bases and J lost 0; bases outside the gene matches: 5. The CDR3 loop reads CASSFSGTRSTDTQYF. In nucleotides, the CDR3 is TGTGCCAGCAGCTTTTCTGGGACTAGAAGCACAGATACGCAGTATTTT.

This clone was found once. The rearrangement uses TRBV5-6 and TRBJ2-7; 11 bases map to TRBD2. The junction had 1 base not matched to a gene; V was cut back by 2 bases and J by 3 bases. CDR3 length: 14 amino acids. The V gene's germline CDR1 is SGHDT and CDR2 YYEEEE. The CDR3 DNA reads TGTGCCAGCAGCTTTGGGACTAGCGGCTACGAGCAGTACTTC. It is translated as CASSFGTSGYEQYF.

The chain joins TRBV4-1 to TRBJ2-2; no reliable D call. Between the trimmed V and J ends, which lost 3 bases and 6 bases, there was a span of 5 bases. CDR1 MGHRA and CDR2 YSYEKL come from the germline V gene. The CDR3 spans 12 residues. CDR3 DNA: TGCGCCAGCAGCCAGGCTCCCGGGGAGCTGTTTTTT. Its protein is CASSQAPGELFF.

V usage is TRBV9 and J usage is TRBJ2-7; D possibly uses TRBD1 or TRBD2 (5 bases each). Trimming pared 2 bases from V and 2 bases from J, leaving 11 bases between. The CDR3 extends over 14 amino acids. From germline, CDR1 is SGDLS and CDR2 YYNGEE. For the CDR3, the DNA is TGTGCCAGCAGCGTGGGACCAGAGACCTACGAGCAGTACTTC. It encodes CASSVGPETYEQYF.

The chain combines TRBV7-9 with TRBJ2-7, with D perhaps matching TRBD1 or TRBD2 (5 bases each). Between the trimmed V and J ends, which lost 5 bases and 5 bases, there was a span of 19 bases. Germline values: CDR1 SEHNR, CDR2 FQNEAQ (reference sequence). The CDR3 contains 15 residues. This chain's CDR3 is CASSAALGLAHEQYF. The CDR3 nucleotides are TGTGCCAGCAGCGCCGCTCTGGGGCTAGCTCACGAGCAGTACTTC.

The chain carries TRBV18 and TRBJ2-1, with 8 nucleotides matching TRBD2. The germline CDR1 and CDR2 sequences are KGHSH and LQKENI. The trim removed 3 bases at V and 3 bases at J, leaving 4 bases unmatched. The CDR3 spans 15 residues. CDR3 protein: CASSPSGEIYNEQFF. CDR3 DNA: TGTGCCAGCTCACCTAGCGGGGAAATCTACAATGAGCAGTTCTTC.

V and J are TRBV5-1 and TRBJ2-5; no definite D call. This CDR3 contains 16 residues. The V end lost 0 bases, the J end lost 2 bases, and 14 bases lay between the germline ends. CDR1 and CDR2 from the germline V gene are SGHRS and YFSETQ. CDR3: CASSLGSGSRQETQYF. The DNA of the CDR3 is TGCGCCAGCAGCTTGGGTTCGGGTTCTAGGCAAGAGACCCAGTACTTC.

This chain joins TRBV19 and TRBJ2-2, with 12 bases aligning to TRBD2. Looked up from germline, CDR1 is LNHDA and CDR2 is SQIVND (reference sequence). V shed 7 bases, J shed 6 bases, and the junction held 18 bases outside the gene matches. CDR3 length: 19 amino acids. The CDR3 nucleotides read TGTGCCAGTACCCTGGGGAGACTAGCGGGAGATAGATTGGCCGGGGAGCTGTTTTTT. This sequence encodes CASTLGRLAGDRLAGELFF.